Listed below are T cell receptor beta chains from one sample, sequenced in a study of blood T cell repertoires in COVID-19. This table comes from immunoSEQ multiplex PCR, and its TCRdb copy is limited to in-frame clones, with some not included. The top ten clones hold roughly 5.7% of a sample with 75,000 to 100,000 clones, around 88% of them seen once. The sample consisted of peripheral blood. The receptors come from a man in his fifties or sixties with acute or convalescent COVID-19. Each CDR3 is given with its conserved first and last residue. Each record gives: V gene, D gene, J gene, clone size, CDR3 DNA, CDR3 protein. D genes are given only for firm matches. Expanded clones are given a class, and other clones once, few, many or no size at all.

>TRBV5-6|TRBD2|TRBJ2-5|.
TGTGCCAGCAGCTTGGCGCCGGGACTAGCGGGAGAATTCCAAGAGACCCAGTACTTC
CASSLAPGLAGEFQETQYF
>TRBV7-2|TRBD1|TRBJ1-2|.
TGTGCCAGCAGCCTGGGACAGAACTATGGCTACACCTTC
CASSLGQNYGYTF
>TRBV18|.|TRBJ2-7|.
TGTGCCAGCTCACCAAACATCGACGAGCAGTACTTC
CASSPNIDEQYF
>TRBV29-1|TRBD1|TRBJ1-2|.
TGCAGCGTTCTCGGGGGACAGGCGGCCAACTATGGCTACACCTTC
CSVLGGQAANYGYTF
>TRBV6-6|TRBD1|TRBJ2-3|.
TGTGCCAGCAGGGGACAGGTTGCTAGCACAGATACGCAGTATTTT
CASRGQVASTDTQYF
>TRBV19|.|TRBJ1-1|.
TGTGCCAGTAGTCCTATCGACAGGTCAAGGAAAGCTTTCTTT
CASSPIDRSRKAFF
>TRBV12-3/TRBV12-4|.|TRBJ2-3|once
TGTGCCAGCAGGGGGGGTTCCACAGATACGCAGTATTTT
CASRGGSTDTQYF
>TRBV6-1|.|TRBJ1-4|.
TGTGCCAGCAGTGAAGTCGGTGTACAGGATGAAAAACTGTTTTTT
CASSEVGVQDEKLFF
>TRBV6-2/TRBV6-3|TRBD1|TRBJ2-7|.
TGTGCCAGCAGCAGACAGGGATCTGTGGCCTACGAGCAGTACTTC
CASSRQGSVAYEQYF
>TRBV15|.|TRBJ2-2|once
TGTGCCACCAGCAGAGGGGGGGACACCGGGGAGCTGTTTTTT
CATSRGGDTGELFF
>TRBV4-1|TRBD1|TRBJ2-2|once
TGCGCCAGCAGCCAAGCGGGACAGGGGGTAGTAAGGACCGGGGAGCTGTTTTTT
CASSQAGQGVVRTGELFF
>TRBV19|.|TRBJ1-4|.
TGTGCCAGTAGCAACAGGCATGCAACTAATGAAAAACTGTTTTTT
CASSNRHATNEKLFF
>TRBV18|.|TRBJ1-5|.
TGTGCCAGCTCAGTCAAACAGGGTTATGATCAGCCCCAGCATTTT
CASSVKQGYDQPQHF
>TRBV25-1|.|TRBJ1-2|.
TGTGCCAGCAGCACATTGGGGGGGAATGGCTACACCTTC
CASSTLGGNGYTF
>TRBV4-3|.|TRBJ1-5|.
TGCGCCAGCAGCCAAGATCGGGGGAGCGCTCAGCCCCAGCATTTT
CASSQDRGSAQPQHF
>TRBV7-9|TRBD1|TRBJ2-3|.
TGTGCCAGCAGCCGGCCCGGGACAGGGGAGGATACGCAGTATTTT
CASSRPGTGEDTQYF
>TRBV4-2|.|TRBJ1-1|.
TGTGCCAGCAGCCAAGATACCGGCGGGGGCAAGGCTTTCTTT
CASSQDTGGGKAFF
>TRBV24-1|TRBD2|TRBJ2-5|.
TGTGCCACCAGTGATACTAGCGGGGGGACCCAGTACTTC
CATSDTSGGTQYF
>TRBV28|TRBD2|TRBJ2-3|.
TGTGCCAGCAGCAAAGACGGAGGACTAGCGGGGGGCGATACGCAGTATTTT
CASSKDGGLAGGDTQYF
>TRBV6-1|.|TRBJ1-2|.
TGTGCCAGCAGTGATGGTAGACAGTCAAACTATGGCTACACCTTC
CASSDGRQSNYGYTF
>TRBV30|TRBD1|TRBJ2-7|.
TGTGCCTGGAAGTGGCAGGGGGAAGACGAGCAGTACTTC
CAWKWQGEDEQYF
>TRBV10-1|TRBD1|TRBJ2-5|.
TGCGCCAGCAGGATGGACAGGGTAGGGGAGACCCAGTACTTC
CASRMDRVGETQYF
>TRBV24-1|TRBD1|TRBJ1-1|.
TGTGCCACCAATAGGACAGGGGGTGTTATTATGAACACTGAAGCTTTCTTT
CATNRTGGVIMNTEAFF
>TRBV30|.|TRBJ1-1|.
TGTGCCTGGATGGGACAATGGAACACTGAAGCTTTCTTT
CAWMGQWNTEAFF
>TRBV30|.|TRBJ1-2|.
TGTGCCTGGAGGGGGGAGGAGGTGGCCCCCACCTTC
CAWRGEEVAPTF
>TRBV6-1|.|TRBJ1-2|.
TGTGCCAGCAGTGAGAGGTTCGACAGGAAAGGCTACACCTTC
CASSERFDRKGYTF
>TRBV29-1|.|TRBJ1-2|.
TGCAGCGCCGGGGGAGGGGCTTATGGCTACACCTTC
CSAGGGAYGYTF
>TRBV5-6|TRBD2|TRBJ2-1|.
TGTGCCAGCAGCTTGATTAGCGGGGGTCCAAGCTCCTACAATGAGCAGTTCTTC
CASSLISGGPSSYNEQFF
>TRBV19|TRBD1|TRBJ1-5|once
TGTGCCAGTAGACCTAGCGGACAGGGAGGCAATCAGCCCCAGCATTTT
CASRPSGQGGNQPQHF
>TRBV3-1/TRBV3-2|.|TRBJ1-2|.
TGTGCCAGCAGCCAAGATGCCAGGGTGATTTATGGCTACACCTTC
CASSQDARVIYGYTF
>TRBV4-1|.|TRBJ1-5|once
TGCGCCAGCAGCCAAGATAAGCTGGCGACAGGAGTCTCCAATCAGCCCCAGCATTTT
CASSQDKLATGVSNQPQHF
>TRBV29-1|.|TRBJ1-5|.
TGCAGCTGCGGGGAGGGAAGGAATCAGCCCCAGCATTTT
CSCGEGRNQPQHF
>TRBV7-9|TRBD1|TRBJ1-5|few
TGTGCCAGCAGCTTAGTGGGGGGGACAGGGCTTGTTCAGCCCCAGCATTTT
CASSLVGGTGLVQPQHF
>TRBV7-9|.|TRBJ1-2|.
TGTGCCAGCAGCTTAGAATCAGGGATGACTGGCTACACCTTC
CASSLESGMTGYTF
>TRBV6-2/TRBV6-3|.|TRBJ1-5|.
TGTGCCAGCAGTAAATCCCCCCTACAGGACAATAGCAATCAGCCCCAGCATTTT
CASSKSPLQDNSNQPQHF